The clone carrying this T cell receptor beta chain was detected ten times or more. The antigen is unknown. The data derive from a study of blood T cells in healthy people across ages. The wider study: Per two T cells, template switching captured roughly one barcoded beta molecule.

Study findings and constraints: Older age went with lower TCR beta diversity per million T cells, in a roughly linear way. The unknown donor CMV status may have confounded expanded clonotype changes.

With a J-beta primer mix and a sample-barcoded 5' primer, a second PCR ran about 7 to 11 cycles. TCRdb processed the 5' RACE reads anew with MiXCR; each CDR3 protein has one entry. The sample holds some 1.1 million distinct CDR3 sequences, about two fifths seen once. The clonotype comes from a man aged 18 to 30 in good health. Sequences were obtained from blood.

The CDR3 bases are TGCAGTGCAGTGGGAGAGAATAATCAGCCCCAGCATTTT. It yields the protein CSAVGENNQPQHF. J is TRBJ1-5 and V is TRBV20-1; unclear D gene. The ends were cut back, 6 bases at V and 4 bases at J, with 13 bases in the middle. Germline CDR1 DFQATT, CDR2 SNEGSKA (reference sequence). The CDR3 runs to 13 residues.